These 32 T cell receptor beta chains share one sample of origin, sequenced in a study of blood T cell repertoires in COVID-19. Clones were read by immunoSEQ multiplex PCR, and TCRdb kept only the in-frame ones, dropping some. Counted here are about 46,000 clones, roughly four fifths occurring once; the ten biggest clones make up 7.4%. The specimen sequenced was peripheral blood. These TCRs come from a man aged 60-69 years with active COVID-19.

CDR3: CASSLRSQGREKLFF. The CDR3, as DNA: TGTGCCAGCAGTTTACGGTCGCAGGGCCGCGAAAAACTGTTTTTT. The chain carries TRBV6-2 or TRBV6-3 and TRBJ1-4; D perhaps matches TRBD1 (5 bases). The V gene lost 4 bases and the J gene lost 8 bases, with 17 bases spanning the gap. CDR3 size: 15 residues. Germline loops: CDR1 MNHEY, CDR2 SVGEGT.

This chain links TRBV28 with TRBJ1-2; D perhaps matches TRBD1 (6 bases). Germline V lookup: CDR1 MDHEN, CDR2 SYDVKM. This CDR3 comprises 16 residues. V was cut by 6 bases and J by 1 base, with 18 bases left in between. The CDR3 bases are TGTGCCAGCAGGTCCGACGGGACACAGTATAACTATGGCTACACCTTC. Translation gives CASRSDGTQYNYGYTF.

This chain links TRBV28 with TRBJ2-1; D possibly corresponds to TRBD2 (6 bases). Germline loops: CDR1 MDHEN, CDR2 SYDVKM. Between the trimmed V and J ends, which lost 6 bases and 9 bases, there was a span of 18 bases. The CDR3 has 14 residues. The CDR3 bases are TGTGCCAGCAGCTCCGGAGGGAAGAGGGGTGAGCAGTTCTTC. As protein: CASSSGGKRGEQFF.

The chain recombines TRBV30 with TRBJ1-2, with unresolved D. This CDR3 has 14 amino acids. Germline V lookup: CDR1 GTSNPN, CDR2 SVGIG (reference sequence). The V gene lost 3 bases and the J gene lost 5 bases, with 16 bases spanning the gap. CDR3: CAWSPTEPAYGYTF. Written as DNA, the CDR3 is TGTGCCTGGAGCCCTACAGAACCCGCTTATGGCTACACCTTC.

The CDR3 loop is CASRLLGARGDTQYF. In DNA form, the CDR3 reads TGTGCCAGCCGGCTTTTGGGGGCGCGTGGAGATACGCAGTATTTT. The chain recombines TRBV27 with TRBJ2-3, with a tentative D call TRBD1 (6 bases). Germline V gene data show CDR1 as MNHEY and CDR2 as SMNVEV (reference sequence). The CDR3 runs to 15 residues. V lost 8 bases and J lost 5, with 20 bases in between.

This chain connects TRBV19 to TRBJ1-2; perhaps TRBD1 as D (5 bases). CDR3 length: 15 amino acids. The germline gives CDR1 LNHDA, CDR2 SQIVND (reference sequence). V was cut by 5 bases and J by 2 bases, with 15 bases left in between. The CDR3 region is CASSPPGRANYGYTF. CDR3 nucleotides: TGTGCCAGTAGTCCGCCGGGCAGGGCAAACTATGGCTACACCTTC.

This clone has just a few counts. Written as DNA, the CDR3 is TGTGCCAGCAGCTTAGCGCAGGGATCAGCTGAAGCTTTCTTT. It translates to CASSLAQGSAEAFF. The chain uses TRBV7-8 and TRBJ1-1; D might be TRBD1 (5 bases). Germline CDR1 SGHVS, CDR2 FQNEAQ. This CDR3 comprises 14 residues. V was shortened by 0 bases and J by 6 bases, with 11 bases between the two germline ends.

The gene calls are TRBV19 and TRBJ2-2; 9 positions agree with TRBD1. Germline V lookup: CDR1 LNHDA, CDR2 SQIVND (reference sequence). V was clipped by 2 bases and J by 1 base; unmatched bases: 11. The CDR3 has 19 residues. The CDR3 sequence is CASSIKVVRDRVNTGELFF. CDR3 bases: TGTGCCAGTAGTATAAAGGTAGTAAGGGACAGGGTGAACACCGGGGAGCTGTTTTTT.

The chain is built from TRBV15 and TRBJ2-7; 8 bases line up with TRBD2. This CDR3 has 15 amino acids. Trimming cost V 6 bases and J 3 bases; bases outside gene matches: 10. The V gene's germline CDR1 is LNHNV and CDR2 YYDKDF (reference sequence). The CDR3 protein is CATSFGPGGDYEQYF. CDR3 coding DNA: TGTGCCACCAGTTTCGGGCCGGGAGGGGACTACGAGCAGTACTTC. Based on the CDR3 plus reference TRBV15 and TRBJ2-7, the full variable domain is DAMVIQNPRYQVTQFGKPVTLSCSQTLNHNVMYWYQQKSSQAPKLLFHYYDKDFNNEADTPDNFQSRRPNTSFCFLDIRSPGLGDTAMYLCATSFGPGGDYEQYFGPGTRLTVT.

The chain recombines TRBV7-9 with TRBJ2-7, with TRBD2 identical over 12 bases. This CDR3 is built from 16 residues. Germline CDR1 is SEHNR and CDR2 is FQNEAQ (reference sequence). Trimming took 5 bases from V and 5 from J; bases not matched to a gene: 10. This CDR3 reads CASSPRTSGNFDEQYF. CDR3 coding DNA: TGTGCCAGCAGCCCGCGGACTAGCGGGAATTTCGACGAGCAGTACTTC.

The CDR3 nucleotides read TGTGCCACCAGTGATTCTGTGAGTGATGAGCAGTTCTTC. Its protein is CATSDSVSDEQFF. The rearrangement links TRBV24-1 to TRBJ2-1; D ambiguous. V was shortened by 2 bases and J by 8 bases, with 9 bases between the two germline ends. This CDR3 contains 13 residues. Looked up from germline, CDR1 is KGHDR and CDR2 is SFDVKD.

The rearrangement uses TRBV3-1 (or the pseudogene TRBV3-2) and TRBJ1-2, with D perhaps matching TRBD1 (6 bases). Per germline, CDR1 LGHDT and CDR2 YNNKEL (reference sequence). V was shortened by 4 bases and J by 5 bases, with 14 bases between the two germline ends. The CDR3 contains 14 residues. DNA for the CDR3: TGTGCCAGCAGCCCCCTAGACAGGTCGTATGGCTACACCTTC. This codes for CASSPLDRSYGYTF.

V gene TRBV18 combines with J gene TRBJ2-7; 7 bases line up with TRBD1. V was clipped by 2 bases and J by 2 bases; unmatched bases: 3. The CDR3 loop spans 14 amino acids. Germline CDR1 reads KGHSH; CDR2 reads LQKENI. CDR3 in DNA: TGTGCCAGCTCACCAGAGACAGGGCCCTACGAGCAGTACTTC. Its protein is CASSPETGPYEQYF.

This clone was counted a few times. The CDR3 does not close with the conserved phenylalanine or tryptophan, likely indicating a read error. Because the CDR3's place on the DNA is in doubt, the DNA is left out and the CDR3 is given as listed by TCRdb. This CDR3 is CASKPGTGASFIPLEL. The gene calls are TRBV28 and TRBJ1-2; TRBD1, the table's D call, was not compared with the DNA. Germline CDR1 is MDHEN and CDR2 is SYDVKM. Ends included, the CDR3 has 16 residues.

The gene calls are TRBV19 and TRBJ1-1, with TRBD1 matching over 7 bases. CDR1 and CDR2 from the germline V gene are LNHDA and SQIVND (reference sequence). This CDR3 has 14 residues. Trimming cost V 6 bases and J 5 bases; bases outside gene matches: 9. Here the CDR3 reads CASSLQGEITEAFF. In nucleotides, the CDR3 is TGTGCCAGTAGCCTCCAGGGGGAGATAACTGAAGCTTTCTTT.

V and J are TRBV19 and TRBJ2-7; 11 positions agree with TRBD1. CDR1 and CDR2 (germline): LNHDA, SQIVND (reference sequence). There are 16 residues in the CDR3. V was clipped by 5 bases and J by 4 bases; unmatched bases: 10. CDR3 in amino acids: CASSPRGQGANYEQYF. DNA of the CDR3: TGTGCCAGTAGTCCAAGAGGACAGGGGGCGAATTACGAGCAGTACTTC. Supplemented by reference TRBV19 and TRBJ2-7, the full variable domain reads DGGITQSPKYLFRKEGQNVTLSCEQNLNHDAMYWYRQDPGQGLRLIYYSQIVNDFQKGDIAEGYSVSREKKESFPLTVTSAQKNPTAFYLCASSPRGQGANYEQYFGPGTRLTVT.

This clone was seen only a few times. The chain employs TRBV11-3 and TRBJ1-1; no firm D call. CDR1 SGHNT and CDR2 YENEEA come from the germline V gene. The length of the CDR3 is 13 residues. Between the trimmed V and J ends, which lost 2 bases and 0 bases, there was a span of 4 bases. The CDR3 sequence is CASSLSMNTEAFF. DNA for the CDR3: TGTGCCAGCAGCTTATCCATGAACACTGAAGCTTTCTTT.

The CDR3 DNA reads TGTGCCACCAGTGATAGGGACAGTCCCGAGCAGTACTTC. It encodes CATSDRDSPEQYF. V gene TRBV24-1 combines with J gene TRBJ2-7, with TRBD1 matching over 7 bases. The ends lost 3 bases at V and 6 bases at J; junction bases unmatched: 4. The length of the CDR3 is 13 residues. Germline assignment: CDR1 KGHDR and CDR2 SFDVKD.

The V and J genes are TRBV30 and TRBJ2-3; a possible D gene is TRBD2 (5 bases). The CDR3 is made up of 12 amino acids. Trimming removed 4 bases at V and 4 bases at J, with 9 bases between. From germline, CDR1 is GTSNPN and CDR2 SVGIG (reference sequence). DNA for the CDR3: TGTGCCTGGAATGAAGCGGCAGATACGCAGTATTTT. The encoded protein is CAWNEAADTQYF.

As DNA, the CDR3 is TGTGCCAGCAGCCTACCGCAGGGGCAGGACACCGGGGAGCTGTTTTTT. Amino acid sequence: CASSLPQGQDTGELFF. J is TRBJ2-2 and V is TRBV7-9, with a weak D call TRBD1 (6 bases). The ends were cut back, 5 bases at V and 3 bases at J, with 16 bases in the middle. The length of the CDR3 is 16 residues. Per germline, CDR1 SEHNR and CDR2 FQNEAQ (reference sequence).

This chain links TRBV7-3 with TRBJ2-7; perhaps TRBD2 as D (5 bases). CDR3 length: 13 amino acids. CDR1 and CDR2 (germline): SGHTA, FQGTGA. Trimming pared 1 base from V and 5 bases from J, leaving 9 bases between. The CDR3 sequence is CASSLNSGNEQYF. CDR3 nucleotide sequence: TGTGCCAGCAGCTTAAACTCGGGGAACGAGCAGTACTTC.

The V and J genes are TRBV1 and TRBJ2-7; the D call TRBD1 from the table was never checked on the DNA. TRBV1 is a documented pseudogene. The CDR3 extends over 16 amino acids. Here the CDR3 DNA reads TGCACCAGCACCCCCCTGTGGACAGGAGATACCTACGAGCAGTACTTC. Its translation: CTSTPLWTGDTYEQYF.

This chain connects TRBV10-3 to TRBJ1-3; weak D call: TRBD1 (6 bases). CDR3 length: 20 residues. The V gene's germline CDR1 is ENHRY and CDR2 SYGVKD. Trimming stripped 0 bases from V and 0 bases from J, with 21 bases between. The DNA for the CDR3 is TGTGCCATCAGTGAGTCGTTGGGCAGGGGAGTTCTGGGCTCTGGAAACACCATATATTTT. Translated, it gives CAISESLGRGVLGSGNTIYF.

The V call is TRBV19, the J call TRBJ2-6; maybe TRBD1 (5 bases). The CDR3 consists of 16 residues. Germline V gives CDR1 LNHDA, CDR2 SQIVND (reference sequence). The germline V and J ends were trimmed by 1 base and 2 bases, with 9 bases remaining between them. The CDR3 protein is CASSIGRAPGANVLTF. The CDR3 region has the DNA TGTGCCAGTAGTATAGGCAGGGCCCCTGGGGCCAACGTCCTGACTTTC. Together with reference TRBV19 and TRBJ2-6, the CDR3 gives the full variable domain: DGGITQSPKYLFRKEGQNVTLSCEQNLNHDAMYWYRQDPGQGLRLIYYSQIVNDFQKGDIAEGYSVSREKKESFPLTVTSAQKNPTAFYLCASSIGRAPGANVLTFGAGSRLTVL.

V gene TRBV7-2 combines with J gene TRBJ1-1; 8 bases align to TRBD1. This CDR3 is built from 15 residues. The trim removed 4 bases at V and 0 bases at J, leaving 4 bases unmatched. Germline V gene data show CDR1 as SGHTA and CDR2 as FQGNSA. In DNA form, the CDR3 reads TGTGCCAGCAGCTGGGACAGGAGGTTGAACACTGAAGCTTTCTTT. Translating it yields CASSWDRRLNTEAFF. The full variable domain, in which reference TRBV7-2 and TRBJ1-1 provide the parts outside the CDR3, is GAGVSQSPSNKVTEKGKDVELRCDPISGHTALYWYRQSLGQGLEFLIYFQGNSAPDKSGLPSDRFSAERTGGSVSTLTIQRTQQEDSAVYLCASSWDRRLNTEAFFGQGTRLTVV.

This rearrangement joins TRBV7-8 to TRBJ2-7, with 15 bases lining up with TRBD2. Per germline, CDR1 SGHVS and CDR2 FQNEAQ. The CDR3 spans 13 residues. The DNA of the CDR3 is TGTGCGACTTCATGGACTAGCGGGAGGGAACAGTACTTC. It specifies CATSWTSGREQYF.

The gene calls are TRBV10-3 and TRBJ1-1; D is unclear. Germline assignment: CDR1 ENHRY and CDR2 SYGVKD. The CDR3 consists of 13 residues. V was cut by 0 bases and J by 6 bases, with 8 bases left in between. This chain's CDR3 is CAISESTRAEAFF. The CDR3 DNA sequence: TGTGCCATCAGTGAGTCGACTCGTGCTGAAGCTTTCTTT.

This clone has only one observation. The chain employs TRBV10-3 and TRBJ2-7, with TRBD1 identical over 8 bases. This CDR3 is built from 18 residues. The germline V gene has CDR1 ENHRY and CDR2 SYGVKD. The J segment lost 0 bases and the V segment lost 3 bases, leaving 13 bases of the junction unmatched. Here the CDR3 DNA reads TGTGCCATCAGTGAACCTACGGACAGGGCCTATTACTCCTACGAGCAGTACTTC. It is translated as CAISEPTDRAYYSYEQYF.

V is TRBV7-2 and J is TRBJ2-3; TRBD2 agrees at 12 bases. The CDR3 is 19 amino acids. Germline CDR1 is SGHTA and CDR2 is FQGNSA. With 1 base clipped from V and 2 bases from J, the junction kept 10 bases outside the gene matches. CDR3 nucleotides: TGTGCCAGCAGCTTAGGCCTAGCGGGGGGGCTCTTATACACAGATACGCAGTATTTT. Protein sequence: CASSLGLAGGLLYTDTQYF.

V is TRBV4-1 and J is TRBJ2-1; D is possibly TRBD2 (7 bases). Trimming pared 1 base from V and 9 bases from J, leaving 19 bases between. In germline, CDR1 is MGHRA, CDR2 YSYEKL. The CDR3 is 16 residues long. For the CDR3, the DNA is TGCGCCAGCAGCCAAGGGTTGAGCGGGAAAGGGGGTGAGCAGTTCTTC. Translation gives CASSQGLSGKGGEQFF.

The chain links TRBV30 to TRBJ2-3; the D gene is possibly TRBD2 (6 bases). The germline V gene encodes CDR1 GTSNPN and CDR2 SVGIG (reference sequence). The CDR3 contains 16 residues. The V and J ends lost 3 bases and 0 bases respectively, with 16 bases between them. The CDR3 coding sequence is TGTGCCTGGAGGCGACCGGGACTCTCAAGCACAGATACGCAGTATTTT. The encoded protein is CAWRRPGLSSTDTQYF. The variable domain in full, with the rest retrieved from reference TRBV30 and TRBJ2-3, is SQTIHQWPATLVQPVGSPLSLECTVEGTSNPNLYWYRQAAGRGLQLLFYSVGIGQISSEVPQNLSASRPQDRQFILSSKKLLLSDSGFYLCAWRRPGLSSTDTQYFGPGTRLTVL.

The V and J genes are TRBV7-2 and TRBJ1-5; the D is unclear. V was pared by 5 bases and J by 4 bases, with 12 bases between. The V gene's germline CDR1 is SGHTA and CDR2 FQGNSA. CDR3 size: 14 residues. CDR3 region: CASSLYVLNQPQHF. DNA for the CDR3: TGTGCCAGCAGCCTCTATGTGTTAAATCAGCCCCAGCATTTT.